This T cell receptor beta chain came from a study of graft-versus-host responses after intestinal transplantation. Study-level information: Each patient got anti-thymocyte globulin induction, then tacrolimus and steroids for roughly 3 years. Regarding the study as a whole: Within the allografts of patients who had graft-donor T cell macrochimerism, graft-versus-host to host-versus-graft clonal ratios were high.

Measured with immunoSEQ multiplex PCR; TCRdb has only the in-frame clones, and not every one. Of tens of thousands of clones in the sample, 80% to 95% were seen once. The CDR3 is 17 amino acids. Per the germline V gene, CDR1 is SEHNR and CDR2 is FQNEAQ (reference sequence). J was trimmed by 2 bases and V by 4 bases; bases with no gene match: 9. Turning to this clone: What it recognizes is unknown.

The sample was unstimulated CD4+ T cells sorted from spleen or lymph node cells, taken before intestinal transplant. The rearrangement links TRBV7-9 to TRBJ2-3; 10 bases are a match to TRBD2. This clonotype was sampled from a human donor who received an intestinal transplant. As DNA, the CDR3 is TGTGCCAGCAGCTCCTGGAGCGGGAGGGCCTCCACAGATACGCAGTATTTT. The encoded protein is CASSSWSGRASTDTQYF.